These T cell receptor beta chains were read from a single sample in a study of blood T cell repertoires in COVID-19. This table comes from immunoSEQ multiplex PCR, and its TCRdb copy is limited to in-frame clones, with some not included. Among about 150,000 clones listed, approximately 86% were seen once. The sequencing sample was made of peripheral blood. All receptors derive from a man between 60 and 75 years old with COVID-19, enrolled during active disease. CDR3s include the opening cysteine and the closing phenylalanine or tryptophan. A D gene is named only where the DNA matches it firmly. Size tells how often a clone was seen (once, few, many) or the class of an expanded clone, and some rows leave it out.

>NA|NA|TRBV18|TRBJ1-6
TGTGCCAGCTCCAGAAATAGGGGAAAGGCTAATTCACCCCTCCACTTT
CASSRNRGKANSPLHF
>NA|NA|TRBV7-9|TRBJ1-1
TGTGCCAGCAGCGGTTTCGGGGCTGAAGCTTTCTTT
CASSGFGAEAFF
>few|NA|TRBV7-8|TRBJ2-7
TGTGCCAGCAGCTTAGGTTCTAGGAACGAGCAGTACTTC
CASSLGSRNEQYF
>NA|NA|TRBV19|TRBJ2-7
TGTGCCAGTAGTCTTCTTTCGGGGGCAGGGGGATTCGACGAGCAGTACTTC
CASSLLSGAGGFDEQYF
>NA|NA|TRBV30|TRBJ2-5
TGTGCCTGGAGAGGGACACAGCAAGAGACCCAGTACTTC
CAWRGTQQETQYF
>NA|NA|TRBV7-9|TRBJ2-2
TGTGCCAGCAGTCATCGGGAGCTGTTTTTT
CASSHRELFF
>NA|TRBD1|TRBV18|TRBJ2-7
TGTGCCAGCTCACGAGGACAGGGGGGGTCCTACGAGCAGTACTTC
CASSRGQGGSYEQYF
>NA|TRBD1|TRBV18|TRBJ1-1
TGTGCCAGCTCACCTAGGACAGGGAACACTGAAGCTTTCTTT
CASSPRTGNTEAFF
>NA|TRBD2|TRBV7-2|TRBJ2-7
TGTGCCAGCAGCTTAGGGACTAGCGGGCTTCTTGGAGAGCAGTACTTC
CASSLGTSGLLGEQYF
>few|NA|TRBV30|TRBJ1-2
TGTGCCTGGAGTGTGCGTGACAGGTACTACACCTTC
CAWSVRDRYYTF
>NA|TRBD1|TRBV6-5|TRBJ2-5
TGTGCCAGCACTCTGGACAGGGGAAGAGAGACCCAGTACTTC
CASTLDRGRETQYF
>NA|NA|TRBV2|TRBJ2-7
TGTGCCAGCAGGCACGACACCTACAACCCCTACGAGCAGTACTTC
CASRHDTYNPYEQYF
>NA|TRBD1|TRBV5-5|TRBJ1-2
TGTGCCAGCAGCTTAAACCAGGGGGTCGGCTATGGCTACACCTTC
CASSLNQGVGYGYTF
>NA|TRBD2|TRBV4-1|TRBJ2-7
TGCGCCAGCAGCCAAGGGATAGACCTAGCGGGCTACTACGAGCAGTACTTC
CASSQGIDLAGYYEQYF
>NA|TRBD1|TRBV7-2|TRBJ2-7
TGTGCCAGCAGCTTAGGGTGGGGACAGGGCTACTCCTACGAGCAGTACTTC
CASSLGWGQGYSYEQYF
>NA|NA|TRBV19|TRBJ1-3
TGTGCCAGTAGTACAGACAGCTCTGGAAACACCATATATTTT
CASSTDSSGNTIYF
>NA|TRBD1|TRBV4-3|TRBJ2-7
TGCGCCAGCAGCCAAACTCGGGGACAGCCCTACGAGCAGTACTTC
CASSQTRGQPYEQYF
>NA|TRBD1|TRBV5-1|TRBJ2-1
TGCGCCAGCAGCCGGACCAAGGGACAGGGGGAATCATCCGCTCGCTACAATGAGCAGTTCTTC
CASSRTKGQGESSARYNEQFF
>NA|NA|TRBV14|TRBJ1-6
TGTGCCAGCAGCCAAGATACAGGGAGTAATTCACCCCTCCACTTT
CASSQDTGSNSPLHF
>NA|NA|TRBV5-4|TRBJ2-4
TGTGCCAGCAGCTTCGGGGATCCCAAAAACATTCAGTACTTC
CASSFGDPKNIQYF
>NA|TRBD2|TRBV11-2|TRBJ2-3
TGTGCCAGCAGCCCCTTTGGGGGAGGGTCCACAGATACGCAGTATTTT
CASSPFGGGSTDTQYF
>NA|NA|TRBV19|TRBJ1-2
TGTGCCAGTAGGCAGGGGATACAGGGCTACACCTTC
CASRQGIQGYTF